Each of the 19 T cell receptor beta chains below was sequenced from the same sample in a study of blood T cell repertoires in COVID-19. The protocol was immunoSEQ multiplex PCR, while the TCRdb copy is restricted to in-frame clones and leaves out a portion. The sample includes over 250,000 clones, approximately 89% of them seen just once. The sequenced material came from peripheral blood. These receptors were obtained from an older woman with acute or convalescent COVID-19.

The V and J genes are TRBV3-1 (or the pseudogene TRBV3-2) and TRBJ2-6; perhaps TRBD1 as D (6 bases). Germline values: CDR1 LGHDT, CDR2 YNNKEL (reference sequence). This CDR3 is 17 amino acids long. With 4 bases removed from V and 2 bases from J, the gap between germline ends came to 15 bases. CDR3 region: CASSPLQGTPGANVLTF. The DNA of the CDR3 is TGTGCCAGCAGCCCCCTACAGGGAACCCCTGGGGCCAACGTCCTGACTTTC.

V is TRBV6-5 and J is TRBJ2-3; no clear D gene. V was trimmed by 7 bases and J by 0 bases, leaving 11 bases between them. The CDR3 contains 14 residues. The germline CDR1 and CDR2 sequences are MNHEY and SVGAGI. The CDR3: CASNSIGSTDTQYF. DNA for the CDR3: TGTGCCAGCAACTCGATCGGGAGCACAGATACGCAGTATTTT.

The chain employs TRBV2 and TRBJ1-5; a weak D match, TRBD1 (5 bases). The V and J ends lost 4 bases and 1 base respectively, with 8 bases between them. This CDR3 is built from 14 residues. Germline CDR1 and CDR2: SNHLY and FYNNEI. CDR3: CASSARGSNQPQHF. The CDR3 coding sequence is TGTGCCAGCAGTGCTCGGGGGAGCAATCAGCCCCAGCATTTT.

This clone was seen only once. The chain recombines TRBV2 with TRBJ2-4; weak D call: TRBD1 (5 bases). CDR3 length: 15 amino acids. Germline V gene data show CDR1 as SNHLY and CDR2 as FYNNEI. The V end lost 2 bases, the J end lost 7 bases, and 15 bases lay between the germline ends. The CDR3 bases are TGTGCCAGCAGTGAACTCTCCGACAGCAGGAACATTCAGTACTTC. This gives the protein CASSELSDSRNIQYF.

The chain combines TRBV7-8 with TRBJ2-3; 7 bases line up with TRBD2. CDR3 length: 14 residues. The ends lost 1 base at V and 5 bases at J; junction bases unmatched: 3. From germline, CDR1 is SGHVS and CDR2 FQNEAQ. The chain's CDR3 is CASSLGGRGDTQYF. DNA for the CDR3: TGTGCCAGCAGCTTAGGGGGGAGGGGAGATACGCAGTATTTT.

A few counts support this clone. The chain's CDR3 is CAWSQGEYSPLHF. CDR3 DNA sequence: TGTGCCTGGAGCCAGGGCGAGTATTCACCCCTCCACTTT. The chain is built from TRBV30 and TRBJ1-6; D perhaps matches TRBD1 (5 bases). The CDR3 consists of 13 residues. Germline V lookup: CDR1 GTSNPN, CDR2 SVGIG (reference sequence). V lost 3 bases to trimming and J lost 8 bases, with 11 bases between them.

This clone was seen a few times. The chain uses TRBV4-3 and TRBJ1-2; D is undetermined. The germline CDR1 and CDR2 sequences are LGHNA and YSLEER. Between the trimmed V and J ends, which lost 0 bases and 4 bases, there was a span of 6 bases. The CDR3 spans 13 residues. Written as DNA, the CDR3 is TGCGCCAGCAGCCAAGAAGGGAGCTATGGCTACACCTTC. This sequence encodes CASSQEGSYGYTF.

This clone has a handful of counts. This rearrangement joins TRBV5-5 to TRBJ1-6; D not certain. In germline, CDR1 is SGHKS, CDR2 YYEKEE (reference sequence). This CDR3 has 15 residues. The V and J ends lost 4 bases and 8 bases respectively, with 16 bases between them. The CDR3 protein is CASSLDPLADSPLHF. Written as DNA, the CDR3 is TGTGCCAGCAGCCTCGACCCCCTGGCGGATTCACCCCTCCACTTT.

The chain links TRBV27 to TRBJ2-7; maybe TRBD2 (7 bases). The CDR3 length is 15 residues. Germline V gene data show CDR1 as MNHEY and CDR2 as SMNVEV (reference sequence). V lost 5 bases and J 4 bases, leaving 18 bases between the germline ends. CDR3: CASSTPRGAGYEQYF. The CDR3 DNA follows: TGTGCCAGCAGTACCCCCCGGGGGGCGGGGTACGAGCAGTACTTC.

CDR3 amino acids: CASSYSEQGWVNTEAFF. The CDR3 DNA reads TGTGCCAGCAGTTACTCAGAACAGGGGTGGGTGAACACTGAAGCTTTCTTT. The chain has TRBV6-2 or TRBV6-3 and TRBJ1-1; TRBD1 agrees at 7 bases. The CDR3 totals 17 residues. J lost 0 bases, V lost 0 bases, and 7 bases had no gene match. Per germline, CDR1 MNHEY and CDR2 SVGEGT.

V and J are TRBV19 and TRBJ2-3, with 10 bases that match TRBD2. CDR3 length: 18 amino acids. Germline V CDR1 and CDR2: LNHDA, SQIVND (reference sequence). Trimming at V came to 6 bases and at J to 5 bases, leaving 17 bases not matched to a gene. In DNA, the CDR3 is TGTGCCAGTAGACTACCCTACCTTAGCGGGAGGCCGGTAGATACGCAGTATTTT. Its translation: CASRLPYLSGRPVDTQYF.

V usage is TRBV21-1 and J usage is TRBJ2-7; the D segment call TRBD2 is taken from the table without a DNA check. TRBV21-1 is shown as a pseudogene. The CDR3 runs to 17 residues. Written as DNA, the CDR3 is TGTGCCAGCACCGGGTTCCTTACCCCGGCCGTTTACTACGAGCAGTACTTC. It translates to CASTGFLTPAVYYEQYF.

This clone turned up a few times. V and J are TRBV2 and TRBJ1-5; possible D gene TRBD1, 6 bases. The CDR3 is 13 residues long. The V end was cut by 6 bases, the J end by 7 bases, with 13 bases between. Germline V CDR1 and CDR2: SNHLY, FYNNEI. The CDR3 region has the DNA TGTGCCAGCAGGAACGGACAGACACAGCCCCAGCATTTT. The encoded protein is CASRNGQTQPQHF.

This chain uses TRBV28 with TRBJ2-1; 12 nucleotides align to TRBD2. V lost 4 bases, J lost 3 bases, and 4 bases stayed unmatched. The CDR3 sequence is 16 residues long. Germline V CDR1 and CDR2: MDHEN, SYDVKM. CDR3 bases: TGTGCCAGCAGTTCGCTAGCGGGAGGGCGCTACAATGAGCAGTTCTTC. It yields the protein CASSSLAGGRYNEQFF.

The chain has TRBV15 and TRBJ2-2; 9 nucleotides agree with TRBD1. The CDR3 has 17 residues. The V and J ends lost 1 base and 4 bases, in that order; junction bases with no gene match: 7. Germline V gene lookup returns CDR1 LNHNV and CDR2 YYDKDF (reference sequence). In DNA, the CDR3 is TGTGCCACCAGCAGAGTTGTTGGGACAGGGTTCACCGGGGAGCTGTTTTTT. Amino acid sequence: CATSRVVGTGFTGELFF.

The CDR3 reads CSGQDNEKLFF. CDR3 bases: TGCAGCGGACAGGATAATGAAAAACTGTTTTTT. This chain joins TRBV29-1 and TRBJ1-4, with TRBD1 as a possible D gene (6 bases). Germline V gene lookup returns CDR1 SQVTM and CDR2 ANQGSEA. With 7 bases removed from V and 4 bases from J, the gap between germline ends came to 7 bases. This CDR3 contains 11 residues.

The chain carries TRBV3-1 (or the pseudogene TRBV3-2) and TRBJ1-1; no firm D call. V lost 3 bases and J lost 7, with 9 bases in between. Germline CDR1 and CDR2: LGHDT and YNNKEL (reference sequence). The CDR3 is 12 residues long. As DNA, the CDR3 is TGTGCCAGCAGCCACAACGGACTTGAAGCTTTCTTT. Amino acid sequence: CASSHNGLEAFF.

This sequence joins TRBV27 and TRBJ1-2, with no clear D. The CDR3 has 15 residues. V lost 5 bases and J lost 4, with 17 bases in between. In germline, CDR1 is MNHEY, CDR2 SMNVEV (reference sequence). The DNA of the CDR3 is TGTGCCAGCAGTCTAAAGGACCCGGGAGGCTATGGCTACACCTTC. Its protein product is CASSLKDPGGYGYTF.

The rearrangement links TRBV28 to TRBJ1-2; TRBD1 matches 9 bases. Germline V gives CDR1 MDHEN, CDR2 SYDVKM. The CDR3 sequence is 16 residues long. The junction had 12 bases not matched to a gene; V was cut back by 3 bases and J by 7 bases. In nucleotides, the CDR3 is TGTGCCAGCAGTTTCAGGGTGAACAGGGGGCAAGTTGGCTACACCTTC. It yields the protein CASSFRVNRGQVGYTF.